A selection of T cell receptor beta chains follows, all from one sample in a study of CD8 T cells in ankylosing spondylitis. TCRdb re-called the 5' RACE reads with MiXCR, one entry per CDR3 protein. The data show 350,000 to 400,000 distinct CDR3 sequences, 20% seen once. Sequenced input: blood, either unsorted or a sorted T cell fraction (not recorded which). These receptors originate from a male donor with ankylosing spondylitis or in good health (not recorded which). The CDR3 runs from the conserved cysteine through the conserved F or W.

V,CDR3
TRBV4-1,CASSRADREAYEQYF
TRBV19,CASSTQAEAFF
TRBV28,CASSFDGWSSYEQYF
TRBV20-1,CSALTGATNEKLFF
TRBV4-1,CASSQDPVGGTDTQYF
TRBV7-9,CASSFPSGGAPDTQYF
TRBV7-6,CASSLGDSQNTEAFF
TRBV29-1,CSVGWMGSRNYGYTF
TRBV4-1,CASSQDPISGANVLTF
TRBV7-6,CASTWRGGDNEQFF
TRBV2,CASSRRLAGGLEQYF
TRBV3-1,CASSQGVVSGDTQYF
TRBV9,CASSVQVGDRISNTGELFF
TRBV5-1,CASSFTGGIAYNEQFF
TRBV12-3/TRBV12-4,CASSQDSPSTDTQYF
TRBV5-6,CASSLGQGIRVYGYTF